These 27 T cell receptor beta chains came from one sample sequenced in a study of cytomegalovirus exposure and HLA in healthy donors. PCR involved 60 Vbeta and 13 Jbeta primers. The method was immunoSEQ multiplex PCR; TCRdb's version includes in-frame clones alone and lacks a portion of them. The sample holds over 100,000 clones, roughly 80% seen once. Sample: PBMCs. Receptors were obtained from a woman aged 30 to 39 in good health and CMV-seropositive.

The rearrangement uses TRBV18 and TRBJ2-7; 7 bases map to TRBD1. Germline assignment: CDR1 KGHSH and CDR2 LQKENI. The CDR3 is 17 amino acids. V gave up 2 bases and J gave up 2 bases; unmatched junction bases: 12. CDR3 amino acids: CASSPLGQGENPYEQYF. In nucleotides, the CDR3 is TGTGCCAGCTCACCATTGGGTCAGGGGGAAAATCCCTACGAGCAGTACTTC.

The V and J genes are TRBV4-2 and TRBJ2-7; D not resolved. V was trimmed by 0 bases and J by 4 bases, leaving 13 bases between them. The CDR3 runs 15 residues. Germline CDR1 and CDR2: LGHNA and YNFKEQ. The CDR3 DNA is TGTGCCAGCAGCCAAGACGAAGGAGTTCAATACGAGCAGTACTTC. Amino acids: CASSQDEGVQYEQYF.

The chain recombines TRBV5-1 with TRBJ2-5; D is uncertain. Germline V gene sequence: CDR1 SGHRS, CDR2 YFSETQ. V dropped 0 bases and J dropped 0 bases, with 6 bases sitting between them. The CDR3 covers 14 residues. CDR3 nucleotides: TGCGCCAGCAGCTTGGGGGCGTACCAAGAGACCCAGTACTTC. This sequence encodes CASSLGAYQETQYF.

The V call is TRBV28, the J call TRBJ1-1, with unresolved D. In germline, CDR1 is MDHEN, CDR2 SYDVKM. The CDR3 loop spans 17 amino acids. Trimming cost V 4 bases and J 2 bases, with 20 bases left between them. This CDR3 is CASSYRRTPGQNTEAFF. The DNA of the CDR3 is TGTGCCAGCAGTTACCGCCGGACTCCAGGTCAAAACACTGAAGCTTTCTTT.

This chain uses TRBV7-9 with TRBJ1-4; tentatively, D is TRBD1 (5 bases). The CDR3 spans 16 residues. CDR1 and CDR2 (germline): SEHNR, FQNEAQ (reference sequence). The germline V and J ends were trimmed by 4 bases and 7 bases, with 19 bases remaining between them. CDR3: CASSSFLRQGGEKLFF. The CDR3 region has the DNA TGTGCCAGCAGCTCGTTCCTCCGGCAGGGCGGTGAAAAACTGTTTTTT. The full variable domain, completed using reference TRBV7-9 and TRBJ1-4, is DTGVSQNPRHKITKRGQNVTFRCDPISEHNRLYWYRQTLGQGPEFLTYFQNEAQLEKSRLLSDRFSAERPKGSFSTLEIQRTEQGDSAMYLCASSSFLRQGGEKLFFGSGTQLSVL.

This clone was observed a single time. The chain carries TRBV4-2 and TRBJ1-2, with D possibly being TRBD1 (5 bases). V was cut by 0 bases and J by 6 bases, with 8 bases left in between. The length of the CDR3 is 13 residues. Germline CDR1 LGHNA, CDR2 YNFKEQ. The CDR3 loop is CASSQDLTDGYTF. The CDR3 region has the DNA TGTGCCAGCAGCCAAGACTTGACAGATGGCTACACCTTC.

The chain links TRBV6-5 to TRBJ1-4; 12 bases line up with TRBD1. V dropped 6 bases and J dropped 8; count of bases not matched to a gene: 4. Per the germline V gene, CDR1 is MNHEY and CDR2 is SVGAGI. The CDR3 covers 14 residues. The CDR3 reads CASSPGTGGEKLFF. The CDR3 coding sequence is TGTGCCAGCAGCCCCGGGACAGGGGGCGAAAAACTGTTTTTT.

The V call is TRBV7-3, the J call TRBJ2-6; 11 bases are shared with TRBD2. The CDR3 spans 19 residues. J was trimmed by 0 bases and V by 1 base; bases with no gene match: 5. CDR1 is SGHTA, CDR2 FQGTGA, per germline. The CDR3 bases are TGTGCCAGCAGCTTAAGGGGACTAGCGGAGTTCTCTGGGGCCAACGTCCTGACTTTC. The encoded protein is CASSLRGLAEFSGANVLTF. Full variable domain (outside the CDR3, taken from reference TRBV7-3 and TRBJ2-6): GAGVSQTPSNKVTEKGKYVELRCDPISGHTALYWYRQSLGQGPEFLIYFQGTGAADDSGLPNDRFFAVRPEGSVSTLKIQRTERGDSAVYLCASSLRGLAEFSGANVLTFGAGSRLTVL.

V gene TRBV6-5 combines with J gene TRBJ2-6, with 11 bases matching TRBD2. The junction had 9 bases not matched to a gene; V was cut back by 6 bases and J by 14 bases. The CDR3 contains 14 residues. Germline V CDR1 and CDR2: MNHEY, SVGAGI. The CDR3 reads CASRSTRLAGFLTF. For the CDR3, the DNA is TGTGCCAGCAGATCCACGAGACTAGCGGGGTTCCTGACTTTC.

This chain joins TRBV7-6 and TRBJ1-4; TRBD1 might be the D (5 bases). V lost 5 bases and J lost 4, with 14 bases in between. CDR3 length equals 15 residues. The germline gives CDR1 SGHVS, CDR2 FNYEAQ. Written as DNA, the CDR3 is TGTGCCAGCAGCAACCCCGGGACTGATAATGAAAAACTGTTTTTT. It specifies CASSNPGTDNEKLFF.

This clone has just one count. The CDR3 DNA is TGCGCCAGCAGCTTGGAAGGGGCGGGACATTCACCCCTCCACTTT. Its translation: CASSLEGAGHSPLHF. V is TRBV5-1 and J is TRBJ1-6; possibly TRBD1 for D (5 bases). Germline V CDR1 and CDR2: SGHRS, YFSETQ. The CDR3 loop spans 15 amino acids. Trimming left V 0 bases short and J 8 bases short, with 12 bases between.

V and J are TRBV6-1 and TRBJ1-4; D is possibly TRBD1 (5 bases). Trimming left V 2 bases short and J 8 bases short, with 21 bases between. Germline lookup yields CDR1 MNHNS and CDR2 SASEGT. The CDR3 loop spans 17 amino acids. The CDR3 DNA follows: TGTGCCAGCAGTGAACCTCGTCTAACTCTCGCAGGGGAAAAACTGTTTTTT. This encodes CASSEPRLTLAGEKLFF.

This clone was observed many times. The chain has TRBV19 and TRBJ2-3, with D hard to call. Germline loops: CDR1 LNHDA, CDR2 SQIVND (reference sequence). The CDR3 loop spans 12 amino acids. Trimming took off 5 bases at V and 8 bases at J, with 11 bases between the two ends. The CDR3 DNA reads TGTGCCAGTAGTCCACATGGCGGTACGCAGTATTTT. Translating gives CASSPHGGTQYF.

The rearrangement uses TRBV27 and TRBJ1-6, with D unresolved. V was shortened by 3 bases and J by 6 bases, with 12 bases between the two germline ends. This CDR3 has 15 residues. The germline gives CDR1 MNHEY, CDR2 SMNVEV (reference sequence). This CDR3 is CASSLVGQFNSPLHF. Written as DNA, the CDR3 is TGTGCCAGCAGTTTGGTGGGCCAGTTTAATTCACCCCTCCACTTT.

CDR3 nucleotides: TGTGCCAGCTCCCGGGACAGGGCGTCCTACGAGCAGTACTTC. This encodes CASSRDRASYEQYF. V usage is TRBV27 and J usage is TRBJ2-7; 9 positions match TRBD1. V gave up 8 bases and J gave up 1 base; unmatched junction bases: 6. In germline, CDR1 is MNHEY, CDR2 SMNVEV (reference sequence). CDR3 length: 14 amino acids.

The chain combines TRBV7-9 with TRBJ2-1, with TRBD2 matching 9 bases. Germline CDR1 SEHNR, CDR2 FQNEAQ (reference sequence). CDR3 length: 15 residues. Trimming at V came to 9 bases and at J to 7 bases, leaving 13 bases not matched to a gene. The CDR3 here is CASLWGAGGLNEQFF. The DNA of the CDR3 is TGTGCCAGTCTCTGGGGAGCGGGGGGCTTGAATGAGCAGTTCTTC. Using reference TRBV7-9 and TRBJ2-1 for the parts outside the CDR3, the full variable domain is DTGVSQNPRHKITKRGQNVTFRCDPISEHNRLYWYRQTLGQGPEFLTYFQNEAQLEKSRLLSDRFSAERPKGSFSTLEIQRTEQGDSAMYLCASLWGAGGLNEQFFGPGTRLTVL.

The CDR3 sequence is CASSLTGEEETQYF. DNA of the CDR3: TGTGCCAGCAGCTTGACAGGGGAGGAAGAGACCCAGTACTTC. The gene calls are TRBV5-6 and TRBJ2-5, with D maybe TRBD1 (7 bases). The germline gives CDR1 SGHDT, CDR2 YYEEEE. The CDR3 consists of 14 residues. V dropped 1 base and J dropped 3 bases, with 10 bases sitting between them.

The chain uses TRBV19 and TRBJ2-5, with 9 bases aligning to TRBD1. From germline, CDR1 is LNHDA and CDR2 SQIVND (reference sequence). The ends lost 6 bases at V and 5 bases at J; junction bases unmatched: 4. The length of the CDR3 is 13 residues. The CDR3 loop reads CASRRQGGETQYF. CDR3 nucleotides: TGTGCCAGTAGGAGACAGGGGGGGGAGACCCAGTACTTC. Together with reference TRBV19 and TRBJ2-5, the CDR3 gives the full variable domain: DGGITQSPKYLFRKEGQNVTLSCEQNLNHDAMYWYRQDPGQGLRLIYYSQIVNDFQKGDIAEGYSVSREKKESFPLTVTSAQKNPTAFYLCASRRQGGETQYFGPGTRLLVL.

The genes are TRBV4-1 and TRBJ2-2; D is possibly TRBD2 (5 bases). Germline V gene lookup returns CDR1 MGHRA and CDR2 YSYEKL. The CDR3 has 16 residues. Trimming cost V 4 bases and J 0 bases, with 12 bases left between them. CDR3 DNA: TGCGCCAGCAGCCCGCTCGGGGATTCGAACACCGGGGAGCTGTTTTTT. This codes for CASSPLGDSNTGELFF.

The count of this clone is one. The chain has TRBV20-1 and TRBJ1-2; D gene uncertain. Germline V gives CDR1 DFQATT, CDR2 SNEGSKA (reference sequence). Trimming took 4 bases from V and 8 from J, leaving 11 bases between them. The length of the CDR3 is 11 residues. The CDR3 loop reads CSATDMIGYTF. CDR3 DNA: TGCAGTGCTACCGACATGATCGGCTACACCTTC.

The rearrangement links TRBV5-4 to TRBJ2-4; 8 positions match TRBD1. The V gene end was trimmed by 4 bases and the J gene end by 2 bases; junction bases not matched to a gene: 5. The V gene's germline CDR1 is SGHNT and CDR2 YYREEE (reference sequence). This CDR3 is built from 15 residues. Here the CDR3 reads CASSPRTGSKNIQYF. The CDR3 DNA is TGTGCCAGCAGCCCTAGGACAGGGTCCAAAAACATTCAGTACTTC.

V usage is TRBV7-2 and J usage is TRBJ2-7; perhaps TRBD1 as D (6 bases). The V gene's germline CDR1 is SGHTA and CDR2 FQGNSA. The V and J ends lost 5 bases and 3 bases respectively, with 11 bases between them. CDR3 length equals 13 residues. CDR3 DNA sequence: TGTGCCAGCAGCGCCAGGGGCCACTACGAGCAGTACTTC. Translation: CASSARGHYEQYF. Complete variable domain (other parts from reference TRBV7-2 and TRBJ2-7): GAGVSQSPSNKVTEKGKDVELRCDPISGHTALYWYRQSLGQGLEFLIYFQGNSAPDKSGLPSDRFSAERTGGSVSTLTIQRTQQEDSAVYLCASSARGHYEQYFGPGTRLTVT.

The gene calls are TRBV19 and TRBJ2-3; unclear D gene. Germline V gene lookup returns CDR1 LNHDA and CDR2 SQIVND (reference sequence). CDR3 length: 11 amino acids. Trimming shortened V by 10 bases and J by 5 bases, and 10 bases separated the two germline ends. The CDR3 here is CATQTGDTQYF. The CDR3 bases are TGTGCCACCCAAACGGGAGATACGCAGTATTTT. Together with reference TRBV19 and TRBJ2-3, the CDR3 gives the full variable domain: DGGITQSPKYLFRKEGQNVTLSCEQNLNHDAMYWYRQDPGQGLRLIYYSQIVNDFQKGDIAEGYSVSREKKESFPLTVTSAQKNPTAFYLCATQTGDTQYFGPGTRLTVL.

The J gene is TRBJ2-2, the V gene TRBV2, with 10 bases identical to TRBD1. Germline CDR1 SNHLY, CDR2 FYNNEI. This CDR3 region has 17 residues. The junction had 12 bases not matched to a gene; V was cut back by 6 bases and J by 5 bases. The CDR3 coding sequence is TGTGCCAGCAGCACCGGGACAGGGGTAAAAGTAACCGGGGAGCTGTTTTTT. Translating gives CASSTGTGVKVTGELFF.

The sample holds one count of this clone. The CDR3 sequence: CAISELQGIAEAFF. CDR3 in DNA: TGTGCCATCAGTGAGTTACAGGGGATTGCTGAAGCTTTCTTT. The chain couples TRBV10-3 to TRBJ1-1, with 7 nucleotides matching TRBD1. V trimming: 1 base; J trimming: 6 bases; junction bases outside the gene matches: 5. CDR1 is ENHRY and CDR2 is SYGVKD in the germline V gene. The CDR3 is made up of 14 amino acids.

The chain recombines TRBV4-1 with TRBJ2-2; D is possibly TRBD2 (6 bases). V was shortened by 0 bases and J by 3 bases, with 11 bases between the two germline ends. The length of the CDR3 is 16 residues. Germline-derived CDR1 and CDR2 are MGHRA and YSYEKL. The DNA for the CDR3 is TGCGCCAGCAGCCAAGATTGGGGGGTGGACACCGGGGAGCTGTTTTTT. It specifies CASSQDWGVDTGELFF.

The chain is built from TRBV28 and TRBJ2-7; TRBD1 agrees at 11 bases. This CDR3 is built from 15 residues. Germline V gene lookup returns CDR1 MDHEN and CDR2 SYDVKM. The V and J ends lost 3 bases and 3 bases, in that order; junction bases with no gene match: 4. CDR3 in amino acids: CASSFTGTGGYEQYF. CDR3 DNA: TGTGCCAGCAGTTTCACCGGGACAGGGGGCTACGAGCAGTACTTC.